These 7 T cell receptor beta chains were all obtained from the same sample, sequenced in a study of T cell responses to AZD1222 COVID-19 vaccine. The protocol was immunoSEQ multiplex PCR, while the TCRdb copy is restricted to in-frame clones and leaves out a portion. The repertoire holds roughly 110,000 clones, with around nine tenths as singletons. Sequencing used peripheral blood, obtained 28 days after the second AZD1222 dose. The receptors derive from an adult who received the AZD1222 COVID-19 vaccine.

Regarding this clone: Germline and junction disagree at one end, which may indicate a read error. The V call is TRBV7-7, the J call TRBJ2-5, with D perhaps matching TRBD2 (6 bases). Germline CDR1 SSHAT, CDR2 FNYEAQ (reference sequence). CDR3 length: 15 residues. CDR3 sequence reads: CASSSTGSSKETQYF. The CDR3 DNA sequence: TGTGCTAGCAGCTCAACCGGGAGTTCCAAAGAGACCCAGTACTTC.

This clone was picked up one time. V usage is TRBV28 and J usage is TRBJ1-3; tentatively, D is TRBD1 (5 bases). V was trimmed by 2 bases and J by 0 bases, leaving 11 bases between them. Germline V lookup: CDR1 MDHEN, CDR2 SYDVKM. The CDR3 has 16 residues. The CDR3 sequence is CASSLSNRHSGNTIYF. Written as DNA, the CDR3 is TGTGCCAGCAGTTTAAGTAACAGGCACTCTGGAAACACCATATATTTT.

V gene TRBV5-6 combines with J gene TRBJ1-1; 8 positions agree with TRBD1. V shed 3 bases and J 6 bases; nucleotides not matched to a gene: 13. Looked up from germline, CDR1 is SGHDT and CDR2 is YYEEEE. The CDR3 totals 16 residues. CDR3 sequence: CASSSPIMSGGPEAFF. DNA of the CDR3: TGTGCCAGCAGCTCCCCCATTATGTCAGGGGGCCCTGAAGCTTTCTTT.

The V gene is TRBV10-3, the J gene TRBJ2-1; D is perhaps TRBD2 (7 bases). The length of the CDR3 is 13 residues. V was clipped by 6 bases and J by 5 bases, with 11 bases between them. Germline values: CDR1 ENHRY, CDR2 SYGVKD. CDR3 bases: TGTGCCATCAGGGGGAGGGGGGACAATGAGCAGTTCTTC. Its protein product is CAIRGRGDNEQFF.

This chain connects TRBV28 to TRBJ1-5; D is perhaps TRBD1 (5 bases). Between the trimmed V and J ends, which lost 2 bases and 7 bases, there was a span of 15 bases. Germline-derived CDR1 and CDR2 are MDHEN and SYDVKM. The CDR3 is 15 amino acids. DNA for the CDR3: TGTGCCAGCAGTTTAAGTTTCTGGGGCGGCCAGCCCCAGCATTTT. It is translated as CASSLSFWGGQPQHF.

The V call is TRBV3-1 (or the pseudogene TRBV3-2), the J call TRBJ1-3, with unresolved D. Germline CDR1 and CDR2: LGHDT and YNNKEL (reference sequence). The V and J ends lost 0 bases and 4 bases respectively, with 4 bases between them. There are 13 residues in the CDR3. The CDR3 DNA is TGTGCCAGCAGCCAAGATATGGGAAACACCATATATTTT. Residues: CASSQDMGNTIYF.

The chain carries TRBV7-6 and TRBJ1-6; TRBD1 matches at 8 bases. The CDR3 runs to 17 residues. J gave up 6 bases and V 1 base, and 8 bases lay outside the gene matches. The V gene's germline CDR1 is SGHVS and CDR2 FNYEAQ. Here the CDR3 DNA reads TGTGCCAGCAGCTTAGTTCGCGCAGGGGGCGGTAATTCACCCCTCCACTTT. This encodes CASSLVRAGGGNSPLHF. Using reference TRBV7-6 and TRBJ1-6 for the parts outside the CDR3, the full variable domain is GAGVSQSPRYKVTKRGQDVALRCDPISGHVSLYWYRQALGQGPEFLTYFNYEAQQDKSGLPNDRFSAERPEGSISTLTIQRTEQRDSAMYRCASSLVRAGGGNSPLHFGNGTRLTVT.